Each of the 25 T cell receptor beta chains below was sequenced from the same sample in a study of cytomegalovirus exposure and HLA in healthy donors. The PCR had 60 Vbeta and 13 Jbeta primers. Clones were read by immunoSEQ multiplex PCR, and TCRdb kept only the in-frame ones, dropping some. The top ten clones hold 9% to 10% of a sample with over 100,000 clones, roughly three fifths of them seen once. Sample: PBMCs. These receptors came from a middle-aged man in good health and CMV-seropositive.

The table lists this clone with a few counts. The V call is TRBV7-9, the J call TRBJ1-4; 9 positions agree with TRBD1. V lost 4 bases and J lost 11; bases outside the gene matches: 11. CDR1 and CDR2 (germline): SEHNR, FQNEAQ (reference sequence). The CDR3 contains 15 residues. In DNA, the CDR3 is TGTGCCAGCAGCTCAAAACCGGACAGGGGAGAGAAACTGTTTTTT. Translating it yields CASSSKPDRGEKLFF.

The chain is built from TRBV5-4 and TRBJ1-4; a weak D match, TRBD1 (5 bases). CDR1 SGHNT and CDR2 YYREEE come from the germline V gene (reference sequence). V shed 0 bases and J shed 7 bases, with 13 bases lying between them. CDR3 length: 15 amino acids. The CDR3 nucleotides read TGTGCCAGCAGCTTGGGGCAGGGTAGGAGTGAAAAACTGTTTTTT. This translates into CASSLGQGRSEKLFF.

The V gene is TRBV27, the J gene TRBJ2-2, with 8 bases matching TRBD1. The ends lost 6 bases at V and 16 bases at J; junction bases unmatched: 16. This CDR3 contains 14 residues. Germline CDR1 reads MNHEY; CDR2 reads SMNVEV (reference sequence). Written as DNA, the CDR3 is TGTGCCAGCAGCTCCCGGGAGAACAGGGGGGATCCGTTTTTT. Translated, it gives CASSSRENRGDPFF.

V and J are TRBV7-9 and TRBJ1-3; D is unresolved. Trimming removed 0 bases at V and 0 bases at J, with 9 bases between. The CDR3 consists of 16 residues. Germline V gene data show CDR1 as SEHNR and CDR2 as FQNEAQ (reference sequence). This chain's CDR3 is CASSLARWISGNTIYF. CDR3 DNA sequence: TGTGCCAGCAGCTTAGCGCGGTGGATCTCTGGAAACACCATATATTTT.

The chain is built from TRBV6-5 and TRBJ2-3; D possibly corresponds to TRBD2 (7 bases). Per the germline V gene, CDR1 is MNHEY and CDR2 is SVGAGI. V was cut by 0 bases and J by 2 bases, with 12 bases left in between. The CDR3 extends over 16 amino acids. The CDR3 sequence is CASSYSRGGTTDTQYF. The CDR3 DNA follows: TGTGCCAGCAGTTACTCGAGGGGGGGGACCACAGATACGCAGTATTTT.

This chain uses TRBV10-3 with TRBJ2-3; D may be TRBD1 (5 bases). V lost 7 bases to trimming and J lost 4 bases, with 15 bases between them. Germline V gene data show CDR1 as ENHRY and CDR2 as SYGVKD. The CDR3 is 14 residues long. The CDR3 is CAINRQGPPDTQYF. For the CDR3, the DNA is TGTGCCATCAATCGTCAGGGTCCCCCAGATACGCAGTATTTT.

This clone was counted only a few times. V is TRBV11-3 and J is TRBJ2-1; D may be TRBD1 (6 bases). Trimming left V 1 base short and J 6 bases short, with 10 bases between. Germline assignment: CDR1 SGHNT and CDR2 YENEEA. This CDR3 is built from 14 residues. The CDR3 spells CASSLGRGSNEQFF. The CDR3 region has the DNA TGTGCCAGCAGCTTAGGCAGGGGAAGCAATGAGCAGTTCTTC.

This clone was counted a single time. This chain joins TRBV5-1 and TRBJ2-1, with D tentatively TRBD2 (6 bases). The CDR3 is 15 residues long. V was clipped by 0 bases and J by 2 bases, with 9 bases between them. Germline loops: CDR1 SGHRS, CDR2 YFSETQ. This CDR3 reads CASSLGPGAYNEQFF. CDR3 nucleotides: TGCGCCAGCAGCTTGGGACCGGGGGCCTACAATGAGCAGTTCTTC.

V is TRBV30 and J is TRBJ2-7; 10 bases are shared with TRBD2. V lost 2 bases, J lost 2 bases, and 15 bases stayed unmatched. The CDR3 extends over 18 amino acids. The germline CDR1 and CDR2 sequences are GTSNPN and SVGIG (reference sequence). The CDR3 DNA sequence: TGTGCCTGGAGTTACAGGGAACCGGGACTAGCGAGACCCTACGAGCAGTACTTC. This sequence encodes CAWSYREPGLARPYEQYF.

This clone was counted between two and nine times. This chain links TRBV29-1 with TRBJ2-1; 13 positions match TRBD2. The CDR3 contains 17 residues. The V and J ends lost 7 bases and 7 bases, in that order; junction bases with no gene match: 16. CDR1 and CDR2 from the germline V gene are SQVTM and ANQGSEA. This chain's CDR3 is CSALPPWTSGRSNEQFF. The CDR3 DNA sequence: TGCAGCGCCCTCCCCCCCTGGACTAGCGGGAGATCTAATGAGCAGTTCTTC.

CDR3: CASSEGGVSSYEQYF. CDR3 nucleotide sequence: TGCGCCAGCAGTGAGGGGGGCGTAAGCTCCTACGAGCAGTACTTC. V usage is TRBV10-1 and J usage is TRBJ2-7, with D perhaps matching TRBD1 (6 bases). Germline lookup yields CDR1 WNHNN and CDR2 SYGVQD (reference sequence). The V end was cut by 2 bases, the J end by 0 bases, with 11 bases between. This CDR3 is built from 15 residues.

The chain carries TRBV19 and TRBJ2-5, with 9 bases that match TRBD1. The CDR3 has 16 residues. J was trimmed by 3 bases and V by 3 bases; bases with no gene match: 8. CDR1 and CDR2 from the germline V gene are LNHDA and SQIVND (reference sequence). CDR3 sequence (DNA): TGTGCCAGTAGTATGGGGGGACAGGGAACTAAAGAGACCCAGTACTTC. Encoded protein: CASSMGGQGTKETQYF.

In DNA, the CDR3 is TGTGCCAGCAGTTTCGACAGGGGGAACACCGGGGAGCTGTTTTTT. Translated, it gives CASSFDRGNTGELFF. The chain joins TRBV2 to TRBJ2-2, with 8 bases aligning to TRBD1. The V gene's germline CDR1 is SNHLY and CDR2 FYNNEI. Trimming at V came to 5 bases and at J to 1 base, leaving 3 bases not matched to a gene. The CDR3 is 15 residues long.

The chain joins TRBV7-9 to TRBJ2-1, with no clear D. The CDR3 covers 11 residues. The germline V gene has CDR1 SEHNR and CDR2 FQNEAQ (reference sequence). V lost 5 bases and J lost 7, with 6 bases in between. The CDR3 nucleotides are TGTGCCAGCAGCGAGGATAATGAGCAGTTCTTC. This encodes CASSEDNEQFF.

Notes on this clone: One end of the junction is discordant with germline, which a read error may explain. The chain links TRBV6-1 to TRBJ1-5, with TRBD1 as a possible D gene (6 bases). Germline assignment: CDR1 MNHNS and CDR2 SASEGT. The CDR3 sequence is 13 residues long. The CDR3 DNA follows: TGTGCCAGCGGTGAACAGGGATCTCAGCCCCAGCATTTT. It translates to CASGEQGSQPQHF.

This clone turned up a few times. One end of the junction varies from germline; a read error may be responsible. The CDR3 region is CASCMLGYTEAFF. The CDR3 nucleotides read TGTGCCAGTTGTATGCTCGGGTACACTGAAGCTTTCTTT. This chain uses TRBV19 with TRBJ1-1; D uncertain. CDR3 length: 13 amino acids. Germline CDR1 is LNHDA and CDR2 is SQIVND (reference sequence).

This chain connects TRBV4-2 to TRBJ2-7; the D gene is possibly TRBD2 (6 bases). The germline CDR1 and CDR2 sequences are LGHNA and YNFKEQ. V lost 1 base, J lost 1 base, and 11 bases lay in between. The CDR3 contains 15 residues. The CDR3 nucleotides are TGTGCCAGCAGCCAAGCCGCGACTAGTTCCTACGAGCAGTACTTC. This translates into CASSQAATSSYEQYF.

This chain links TRBV6-4 with TRBJ1-2; 7 nucleotides line up with TRBD1. Germline V gene sequence: CDR1 MRHNA, CDR2 SNTAGT. Trimming took 2 bases from V and 1 from J; bases not matched to a gene: 10. This CDR3 is 17 amino acids long. CDR3 residues: CASSDPRTGGFNYGYTF. As DNA, the CDR3 is TGTGCCAGCAGTGACCCTAGGACAGGCGGCTTTAACTATGGCTACACCTTC.

This clone occurred a few times. This chain connects TRBV9 to TRBJ1-2, with 7 positions matching TRBD1. This CDR3 is built from 14 residues. In germline, CDR1 is SGDLS, CDR2 YYNGEE. V shed 3 bases, J shed 7 bases, and the junction held 9 bases outside the gene matches. CDR3 nucleotide sequence: TGTGCCAGCAGCGCCCCGACAGGGAACCGTGGCTACACCTTC. Translated, it gives CASSAPTGNRGYTF.

There are a few counts of this clone. The chain has TRBV13 and TRBJ2-7; weak D call: TRBD2 (6 bases). This CDR3 comprises 14 residues. Germline V gives CDR1 PRHDT, CDR2 FYEKMQ (reference sequence). The V end was cut by 2 bases, the J end by 7 bases, with 15 bases between. CDR3 amino acids: CASSLRRRGVEQYF. CDR3 nucleotides: TGTGCCAGCAGCTTAAGGAGGAGGGGTGTGGAGCAGTACTTC.

The chain joins TRBV5-1 to TRBJ2-5; tentative D call: TRBD2 (5 bases). The CDR3 spans 14 residues. Germline V lookup: CDR1 SGHRS, CDR2 YFSETQ. V lost 5 bases to trimming and J lost 1 base, with 12 bases between them. The CDR3 region is CASRSGLTQETQYF. The CDR3 DNA is TGCGCCAGCAGGTCAGGACTGACCCAAGAGACCCAGTACTTC.

This chain joins TRBV7-9 and TRBJ2-5; no clear D gene. CDR1 is SEHNR, CDR2 FQNEAQ, per germline (reference sequence). V lost 5 bases to trimming and J lost 3 bases, with 10 bases between them. This CDR3 spans 13 amino acids. The CDR3 reads CASSRQMEETQYF. CDR3 sequence (DNA): TGTGCCAGCAGCCGACAAATGGAAGAGACCCAGTACTTC.

V gene TRBV18 combines with J gene TRBJ1-2; D is possibly TRBD1 (5 bases). Germline CDR1 and CDR2: KGHSH and LQKENI. The V and J ends lost 3 bases and 0 bases respectively, with 17 bases between them. This CDR3 region has 17 residues. The CDR3 region is CASSPMDYGGSNYGYTF. In DNA form, the CDR3 reads TGTGCCAGCTCACCCATGGACTACGGGGGGTCTAACTATGGCTACACCTTC.

The chain employs TRBV5-1 and TRBJ2-1; 8 positions agree with TRBD2. Germline loops: CDR1 SGHRS, CDR2 YFSETQ. J lost 3 bases, V lost 0 bases, and 5 bases had no gene match. The CDR3 covers 16 residues. The CDR3 sequence: CASSLDRAGGYNEQFF. CDR3 sequence (DNA): TGCGCCAGCAGCTTGGATAGGGCGGGGGGCTACAATGAGCAGTTCTTC.

This chain joins TRBV5-1 and TRBJ2-3; D possibly corresponds to TRBD2 (5 bases). The ends were cut back, 4 bases at V and 0 bases at J, with 15 bases in the middle. Germline V gene data show CDR1 as SGHRS and CDR2 as YFSETQ. The CDR3 is 16 residues long. The CDR3 coding sequence is TGCGCCAGCAGCACCCTAACTAGAACTAGCACAGATACGCAGTATTTT. Protein sequence: CASSTLTRTSTDTQYF.